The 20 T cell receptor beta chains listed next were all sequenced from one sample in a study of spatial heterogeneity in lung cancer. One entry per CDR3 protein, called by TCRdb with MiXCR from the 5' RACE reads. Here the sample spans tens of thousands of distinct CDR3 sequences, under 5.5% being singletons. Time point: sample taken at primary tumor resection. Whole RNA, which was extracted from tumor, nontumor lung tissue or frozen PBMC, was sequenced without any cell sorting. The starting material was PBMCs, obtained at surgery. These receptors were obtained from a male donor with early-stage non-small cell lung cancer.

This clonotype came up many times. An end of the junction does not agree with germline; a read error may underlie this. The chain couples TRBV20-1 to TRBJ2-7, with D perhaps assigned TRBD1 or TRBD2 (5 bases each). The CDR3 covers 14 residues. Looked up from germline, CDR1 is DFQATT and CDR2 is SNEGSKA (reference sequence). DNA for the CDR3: TGCAGTGCAAGAGGGGCGCCGGACATCTACGAGCAGTACTTC. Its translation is CSARGAPDIYEQYF.

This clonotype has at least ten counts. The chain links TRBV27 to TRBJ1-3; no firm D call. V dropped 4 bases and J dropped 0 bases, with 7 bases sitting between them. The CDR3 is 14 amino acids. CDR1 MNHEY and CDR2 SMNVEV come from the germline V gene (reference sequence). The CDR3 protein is CASSSESSGNTIYF. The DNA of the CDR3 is TGTGCCAGCAGTTCGGAGAGCTCTGGAAACACCATATATTTT.

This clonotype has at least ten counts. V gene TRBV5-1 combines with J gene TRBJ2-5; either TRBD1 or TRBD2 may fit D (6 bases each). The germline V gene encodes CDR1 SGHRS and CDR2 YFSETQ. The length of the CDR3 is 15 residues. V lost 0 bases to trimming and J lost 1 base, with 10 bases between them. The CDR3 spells CASSLDPGAQETQYF. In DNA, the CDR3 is TGCGCCAGCAGCTTGGATCCGGGGGCCCAAGAGACCCAGTACTTC.

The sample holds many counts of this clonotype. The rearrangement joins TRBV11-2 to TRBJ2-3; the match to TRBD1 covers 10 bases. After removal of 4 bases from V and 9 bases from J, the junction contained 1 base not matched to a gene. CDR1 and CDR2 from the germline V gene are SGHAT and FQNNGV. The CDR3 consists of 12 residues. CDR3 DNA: TGTGCCAGCAGCTGGGGACAGGGGACGCAGTATTTT. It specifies CASSWGQGTQYF.

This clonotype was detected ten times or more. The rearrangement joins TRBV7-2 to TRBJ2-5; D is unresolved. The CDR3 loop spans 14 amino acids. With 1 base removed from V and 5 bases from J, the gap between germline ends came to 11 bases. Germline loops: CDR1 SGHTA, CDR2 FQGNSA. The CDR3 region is CASSLDSRAETQYF. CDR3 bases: TGTGCCAGCAGCTTAGATTCCCGGGCCGAGACCCAGTACTTC.

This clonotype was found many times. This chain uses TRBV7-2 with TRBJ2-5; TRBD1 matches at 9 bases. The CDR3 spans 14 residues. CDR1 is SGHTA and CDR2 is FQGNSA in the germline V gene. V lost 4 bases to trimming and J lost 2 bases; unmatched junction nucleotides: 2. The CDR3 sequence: CASSSDRGQETQYF. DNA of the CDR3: TGTGCCAGCAGCTCGGACAGGGGACAAGAGACCCAGTACTTC.

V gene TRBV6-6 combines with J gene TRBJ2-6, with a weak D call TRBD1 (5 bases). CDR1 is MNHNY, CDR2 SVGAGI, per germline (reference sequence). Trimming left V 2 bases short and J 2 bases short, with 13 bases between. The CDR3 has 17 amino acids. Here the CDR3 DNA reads TGTGCCAGCAGTTACGCCAGGGTCGATCCTGGGGCCAACGTCCTGACTTTC. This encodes CASSYARVDPGANVLTF.

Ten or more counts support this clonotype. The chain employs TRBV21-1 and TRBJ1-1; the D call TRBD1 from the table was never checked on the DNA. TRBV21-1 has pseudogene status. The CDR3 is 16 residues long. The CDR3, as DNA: TGTGCCAGCAGCGCCTGGACAGGGGGCTACAACACTGAAGCTTTCTTT. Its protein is CASSAWTGGYNTEAFF.

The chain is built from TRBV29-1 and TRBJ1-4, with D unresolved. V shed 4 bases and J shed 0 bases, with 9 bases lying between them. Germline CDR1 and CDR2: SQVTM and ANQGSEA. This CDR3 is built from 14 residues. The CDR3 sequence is CSVGLPATNEKLFF. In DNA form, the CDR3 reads TGCAGCGTTGGGCTCCCCGCAACTAATGAAAAACTGTTTTTT.

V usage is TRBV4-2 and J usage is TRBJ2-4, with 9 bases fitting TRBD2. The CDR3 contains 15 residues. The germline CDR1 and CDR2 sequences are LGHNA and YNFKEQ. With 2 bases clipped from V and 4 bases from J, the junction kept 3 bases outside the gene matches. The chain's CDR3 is CASSQRLAEKNIQYF. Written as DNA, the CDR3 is TGTGCCAGCAGCCAACGACTAGCGGAGAAAAACATTCAGTACTTC.

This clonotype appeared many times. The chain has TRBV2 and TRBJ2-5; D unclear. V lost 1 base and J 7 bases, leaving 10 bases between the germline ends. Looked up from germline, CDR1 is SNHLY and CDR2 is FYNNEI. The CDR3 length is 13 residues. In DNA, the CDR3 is TGTGCCAGCAGTGAAGATGCGAAAGGGACCCAGTACTTC. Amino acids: CASSEDAKGTQYF.

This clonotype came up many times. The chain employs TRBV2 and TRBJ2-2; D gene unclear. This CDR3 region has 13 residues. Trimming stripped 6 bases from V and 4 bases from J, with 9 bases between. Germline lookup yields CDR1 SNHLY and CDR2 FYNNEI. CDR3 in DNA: TGTGCCAGCAGAGACTTTTTCACCGGGGAGCTGTTTTTT. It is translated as CASRDFFTGELFF.

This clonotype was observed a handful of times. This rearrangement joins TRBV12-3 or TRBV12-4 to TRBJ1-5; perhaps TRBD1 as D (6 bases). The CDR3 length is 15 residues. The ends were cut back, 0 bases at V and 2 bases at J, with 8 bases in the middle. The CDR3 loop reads CASSLAQGGNQPQHF. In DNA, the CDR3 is TGTGCCAGCAGTTTAGCACAGGGCGGCAATCAGCCCCAGCATTTT.

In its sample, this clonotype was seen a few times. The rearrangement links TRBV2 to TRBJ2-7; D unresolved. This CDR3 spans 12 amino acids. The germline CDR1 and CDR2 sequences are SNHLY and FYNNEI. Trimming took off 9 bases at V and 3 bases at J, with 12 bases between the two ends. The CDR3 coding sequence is TGTGCCAGTCAGCCCACGGTCTACGAGCAGTACTTC. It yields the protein CASQPTVYEQYF.

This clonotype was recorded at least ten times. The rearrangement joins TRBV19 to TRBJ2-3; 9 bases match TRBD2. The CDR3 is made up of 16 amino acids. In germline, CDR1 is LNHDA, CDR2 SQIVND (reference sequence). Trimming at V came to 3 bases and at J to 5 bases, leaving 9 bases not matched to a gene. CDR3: CASSIGMLAGLDTQYF. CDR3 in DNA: TGTGCCAGTAGTATCGGGATGCTAGCGGGGTTAGATACGCAGTATTTT.

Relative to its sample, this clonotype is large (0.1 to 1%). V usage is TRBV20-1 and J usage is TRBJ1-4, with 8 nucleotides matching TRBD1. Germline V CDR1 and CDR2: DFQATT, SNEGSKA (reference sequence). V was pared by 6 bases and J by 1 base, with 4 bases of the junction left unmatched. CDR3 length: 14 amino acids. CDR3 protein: CSALDRVTNEKLFF. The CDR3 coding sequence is TGCAGTGCCCTGGACAGGGTAACTAATGAAAAACTGTTTTTT.

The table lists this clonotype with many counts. In nucleotides, the CDR3 is TGTGCCAGCAGTTCCTCCGGGACAGGCTACAATGAGCAGTTCTTC. This encodes CASSSSGTGYNEQFF. V gene TRBV28 combines with J gene TRBJ2-1; TRBD1 matches 8 bases. Trimming removed 4 bases from V and 3 bases from J; junction bases left unmatched: 5. The length of the CDR3 is 15 residues. Germline V lookup: CDR1 MDHEN, CDR2 SYDVKM.

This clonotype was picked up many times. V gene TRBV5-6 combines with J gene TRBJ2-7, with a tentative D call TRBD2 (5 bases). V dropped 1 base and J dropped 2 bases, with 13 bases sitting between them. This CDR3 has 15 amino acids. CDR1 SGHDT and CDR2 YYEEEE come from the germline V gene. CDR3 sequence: CASSLPQRATYEQYF. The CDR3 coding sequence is TGTGCCAGCAGCTTGCCACAGAGGGCGACCTACGAGCAGTACTTC.

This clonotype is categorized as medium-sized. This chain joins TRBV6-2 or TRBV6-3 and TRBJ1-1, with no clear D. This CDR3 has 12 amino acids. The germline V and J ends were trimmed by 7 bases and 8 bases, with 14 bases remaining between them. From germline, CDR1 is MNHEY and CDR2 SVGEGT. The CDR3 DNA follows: TGTGCCAGCAAAAAGGAGGTCTCGGAAGCTTTCTTT. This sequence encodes CASKKEVSEAFF.

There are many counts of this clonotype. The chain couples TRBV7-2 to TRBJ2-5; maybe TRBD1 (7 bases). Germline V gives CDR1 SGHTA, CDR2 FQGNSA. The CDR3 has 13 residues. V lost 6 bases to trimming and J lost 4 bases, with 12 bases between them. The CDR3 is CASRFQGGETQYF. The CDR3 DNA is TGTGCCAGCAGGTTTCAGGGGGGAGAGACCCAGTACTTC.